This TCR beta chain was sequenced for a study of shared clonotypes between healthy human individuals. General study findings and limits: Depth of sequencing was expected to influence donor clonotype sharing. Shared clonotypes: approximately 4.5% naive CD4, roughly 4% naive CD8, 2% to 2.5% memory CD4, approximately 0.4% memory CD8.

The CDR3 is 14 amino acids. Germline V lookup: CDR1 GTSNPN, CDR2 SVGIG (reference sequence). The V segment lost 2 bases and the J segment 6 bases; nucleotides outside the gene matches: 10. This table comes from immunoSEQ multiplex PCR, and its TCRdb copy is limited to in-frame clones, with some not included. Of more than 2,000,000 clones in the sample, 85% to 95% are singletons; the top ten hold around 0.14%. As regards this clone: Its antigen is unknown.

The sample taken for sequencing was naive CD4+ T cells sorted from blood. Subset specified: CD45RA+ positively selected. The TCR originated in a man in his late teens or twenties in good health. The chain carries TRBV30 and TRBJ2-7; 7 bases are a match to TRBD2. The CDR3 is CAWSHRGVGVEQYF. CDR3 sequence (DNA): TGTGCCTGGAGTCATCGGGGGGTAGGAGTCGAGCAGTACTTC.